This TCR beta chain was retrieved from a study of shared clonotypes between healthy human individuals. The table came from immunoSEQ multiplex PCR; TCRdb's copy has only in-frame clones and leaves some out. The table has over 850,000 clones, more than 75% seen once. The table lists this clone with a few counts. CDR1 is SGHTA, CDR2 FQGNSA, per germline. Trimming at V came to 5 bases and at J to 0 bases, leaving 7 bases not matched to a gene. This CDR3 region has 16 residues. The source of this sequence is a man aged 18 to 35 in good health. Some clones in this sample may be carry-over from other donors' samples. Material for sequencing was memory CD4+ T cells from PBMCs. Subset described: CD45RA-negative fraction. The J gene is TRBJ2-1, the V gene TRBV7-2; 7 nucleotides align to TRBD2. Here the CDR3 reads CASSLMSSGSYNEQFF. The CDR3 DNA sequence: TGTGCCAGCAGCCTAATGTCTAGCGGCTCCTACAATGAGCAGTTCTTC.